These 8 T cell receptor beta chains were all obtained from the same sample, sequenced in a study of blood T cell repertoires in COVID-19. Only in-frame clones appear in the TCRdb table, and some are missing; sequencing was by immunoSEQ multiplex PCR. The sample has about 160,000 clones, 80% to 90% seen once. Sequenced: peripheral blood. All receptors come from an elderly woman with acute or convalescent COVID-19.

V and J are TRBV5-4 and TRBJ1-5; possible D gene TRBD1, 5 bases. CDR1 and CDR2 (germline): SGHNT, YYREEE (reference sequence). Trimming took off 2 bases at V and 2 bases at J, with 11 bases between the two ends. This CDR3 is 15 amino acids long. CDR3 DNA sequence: TGTGCCAGCAGCTTCGGAGGGGATGGCAATCAGCCCCAGCATTTT. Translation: CASSFGGDGNQPQHF.

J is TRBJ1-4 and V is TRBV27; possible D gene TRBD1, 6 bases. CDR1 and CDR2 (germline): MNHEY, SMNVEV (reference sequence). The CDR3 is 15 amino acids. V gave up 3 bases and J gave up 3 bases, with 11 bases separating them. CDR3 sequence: CASSFTRGSNEKLFF. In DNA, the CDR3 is TGTGCCAGCAGTTTTACCAGGGGATCTAATGAAAAACTGTTTTTT.

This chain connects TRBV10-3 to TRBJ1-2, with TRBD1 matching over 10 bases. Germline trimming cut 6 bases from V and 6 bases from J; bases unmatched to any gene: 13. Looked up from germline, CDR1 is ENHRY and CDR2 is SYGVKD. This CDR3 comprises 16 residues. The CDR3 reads CAISGTGDRLGDGYTF. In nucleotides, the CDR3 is TGTGCCATCAGCGGGACAGGGGACCGGCTTGGCGATGGCTACACCTTC.

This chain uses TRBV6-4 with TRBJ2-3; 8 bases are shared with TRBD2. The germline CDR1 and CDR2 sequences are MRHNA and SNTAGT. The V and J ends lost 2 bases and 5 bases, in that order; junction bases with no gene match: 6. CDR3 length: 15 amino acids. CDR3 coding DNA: TGTGCCAGCAGTGACACGGGAGGGCCTTTAGATACGCAGTATTTT. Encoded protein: CASSDTGGPLDTQYF.

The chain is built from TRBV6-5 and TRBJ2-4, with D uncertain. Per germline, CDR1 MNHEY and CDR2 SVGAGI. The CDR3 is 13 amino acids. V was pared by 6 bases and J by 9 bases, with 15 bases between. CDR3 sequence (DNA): TGTGCCAGCAGCCTGGGTTCAGCAGGCATTCAGTACTTC. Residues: CASSLGSAGIQYF.

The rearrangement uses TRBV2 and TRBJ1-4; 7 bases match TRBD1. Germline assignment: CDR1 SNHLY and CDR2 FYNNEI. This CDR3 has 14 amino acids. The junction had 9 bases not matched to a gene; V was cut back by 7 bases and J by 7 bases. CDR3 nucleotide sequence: TGTGCCAGCATTCGACAGGGATCCGTTGAAAAACTGTTTTTT. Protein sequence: CASIRQGSVEKLFF.

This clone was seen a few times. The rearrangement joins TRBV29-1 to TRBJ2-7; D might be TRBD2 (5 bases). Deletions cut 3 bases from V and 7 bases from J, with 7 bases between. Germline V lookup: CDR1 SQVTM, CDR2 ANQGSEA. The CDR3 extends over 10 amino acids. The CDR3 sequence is CSVETGEQYF. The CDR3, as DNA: TGCAGCGTTGAGACGGGGGAGCAGTACTTC.

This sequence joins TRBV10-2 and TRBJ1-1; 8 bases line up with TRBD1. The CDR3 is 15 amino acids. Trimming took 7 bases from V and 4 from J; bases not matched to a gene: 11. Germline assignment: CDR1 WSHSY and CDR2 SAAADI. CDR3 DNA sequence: TGCGCCAGCACCGTTACAGGGGGATGGGGCACTGAAGCTTTCTTT. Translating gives CASTVTGGWGTEAFF.